These 32 T cell receptor beta chains share one sample of origin, sequenced in a study of cytomegalovirus exposure and HLA in healthy donors. Primers for the PCR totalled 60 Vbeta and 13 Jbeta. Clones were sequenced by immunoSEQ multiplex PCR, and TCRdb holds only the in-frame ones, with some missing. Of approximately 90,000 clones listed, more than 60% were seen once; the top ten hold around 2%. Sequencing was done on a sample of PBMCs. The receptors derive from a boy aged 10-17 years in good health and CMV-seronegative.

The chain links TRBV10-3 to TRBJ2-5, with 12 positions matching TRBD2. After removal of 11 bases from V and 5 bases from J, the junction contained 15 bases not matched to a gene. This CDR3 contains 16 residues. The V gene's germline CDR1 is ENHRY and CDR2 SYGVKD. This CDR3 is CAPGWASGGARETQYF. CDR3 DNA sequence: TGTGCCCCCGGGTGGGCTAGCGGGGGGGCAAGGGAGACCCAGTACTTC.

This chain connects TRBV9 to TRBJ2-3; D gene unclear. This CDR3 is built from 14 residues. Between the trimmed V and J ends, which lost 0 bases and 2 bases, there was a span of 7 bases. Per germline, CDR1 SGDLS and CDR2 YYNGEE. CDR3 protein: CASSVERYTDTQYF. CDR3 DNA sequence: TGTGCCAGCAGCGTAGAGAGGTACACAGATACGCAGTATTTT.

V gene TRBV2 combines with J gene TRBJ1-5, with D hard to call. The germline V gene has CDR1 SNHLY and CDR2 FYNNEI. The V and J ends lost 8 bases and 4 bases respectively, with 18 bases between them. This CDR3 has 15 residues. The CDR3 coding sequence is TGTGCCAGCGCCAAACCGGGTCAGAGTAATCAGCCCCAGCATTTT. It translates to CASAKPGQSNQPQHF.

This clone was observed a single time. V gene TRBV29-1 combines with J gene TRBJ2-3; 13 nucleotides line up with TRBD2. Germline CDR1 is SQVTM and CDR2 is ANQGSEA. The junction had 4 bases not matched to a gene; V was cut back by 1 base and J by 6 bases. The CDR3 totals 15 residues. CDR3 sequence: CSVEGTSGSTDTQYF. The CDR3 region has the DNA TGCAGCGTTGAAGGGACTAGCGGGAGTACGGATACGCAGTATTTT.

The chain couples TRBV27 to TRBJ1-1; D ambiguous. The CDR3 is made up of 13 amino acids. V gave up 2 bases and J gave up 1 base, with 5 bases separating them. CDR1 is MNHEY, CDR2 SMNVEV, per germline (reference sequence). CDR3 residues: CASSLGPNTEAFF. Written as DNA, the CDR3 is TGTGCCAGCAGTTTAGGGCCGAACACTGAAGCTTTCTTT.

The V and J genes are TRBV5-4 and TRBJ2-1; 7 bases are shared with TRBD1. Germline-derived CDR1 and CDR2 are SGHNT and YYREEE (reference sequence). The CDR3 covers 17 residues. The trim removed 0 bases at V and 6 bases at J, leaving 12 bases unmatched. The CDR3 DNA reads TGTGCCAGCAGCTTGGGAAAGCGGACAGGAAGAGTCAATGAGCAGTTCTTC. Translation: CASSLGKRTGRVNEQFF.

The chain links TRBV11-3 to TRBJ2-5; D might be TRBD2 (5 bases). Germline values: CDR1 SGHNT, CDR2 YENEEA. This CDR3 has 14 amino acids. Deletions cut 3 bases from V and 2 bases from J, with 10 bases between. Here the CDR3 reads CASSLAGAQETQYF. As DNA, the CDR3 is TGTGCCAGCAGCTTGGCGGGCGCTCAAGAGACCCAGTACTTC. The whole variable domain, filled in from reference TRBV11-3 and TRBJ2-5, reads EAGVVQSPRYKIIEKKQPVAFWCNPISGHNTLYWYLQNLGQGPELLIRYENEEAVDDSQLPKDRFSAERLKGVDSTLKIQPAELGDSAVYLCASSLAGAQETQYFGPGTRLLVL.

The chain carries TRBV7-8 and TRBJ2-7; TRBD1 matches at 10 bases. The V and J ends lost 4 bases and 3 bases, in that order; junction bases with no gene match: 9. CDR1 SGHVS and CDR2 FQNEAQ come from the germline V gene. The CDR3 sequence is 16 residues long. The CDR3 sequence is CASSSLTGGAGYEQYF. In DNA, the CDR3 is TGTGCCAGCAGCTCCCTGACAGGGGGCGCGGGCTACGAGCAGTACTTC.

The chain joins TRBV2 to TRBJ2-5, with a weak D call TRBD1 (5 bases). The CDR3 has 15 amino acids. Trimming pared 2 bases from V and 1 base from J, leaving 11 bases between. CDR1 and CDR2 from the germline V gene are SNHLY and FYNNEI. The CDR3 coding sequence is TGTGCCAGCAGTGAAAGGGGCACCACCCAAGAGACCCAGTACTTC. As protein: CASSERGTTQETQYF. Variable domain in full (rest from reference TRBV2 and TRBJ2-5): EPEVTQTPSHQVTQMGQEVILRCVPISNHLYFYWYRQILGQKVEFLVSFYNNEISEKSEIFDDQFSVERPDGSNFTLKIRSTKLEDSAMYFCASSERGTTQETQYFGPGTRLLVL.

The CDR3 DNA sequence: TGCGCCAGCAGCCAGACACAGGGGTCCTATCAGCCCCAGCATTTT. Amino acid sequence: CASSQTQGSYQPQHF. This sequence joins TRBV4-1 and TRBJ1-5; 7 nucleotides agree with TRBD1. Germline loops: CDR1 MGHRA, CDR2 YSYEKL. The CDR3 has 15 amino acids. J was trimmed by 5 bases and V by 3 bases; bases with no gene match: 7.

This clone was seen a single time. The junction departs from the called germline gene at one end, perhaps through a read error. This chain joins TRBV28 and TRBJ2-7, with D maybe TRBD2 (5 bases). The CDR3 is made up of 13 amino acids. CDR1 and CDR2 from the germline V gene are MDHEN and SYDVKM. The CDR3 sequence: CASSPDLRLGLDF. In nucleotides, the CDR3 is TGTGCCAGCAGTCCTGACCTTAGGCTAGGACTGGACTTC.

The chain carries TRBV9 and TRBJ2-3; D perhaps matches TRBD2 (5 bases). CDR3 size: 15 residues. The V end lost 0 bases, the J end lost 6 bases, and 14 bases lay between the germline ends. Germline V gene data show CDR1 as SGDLS and CDR2 as YYNGEE. The DNA of the CDR3 is TGTGCCAGCAGCGTAGGAGGCCTAGCTCCCGATACGCAGTATTTT. This codes for CASSVGGLAPDTQYF. The variable domain in full, completed from reference TRBV9 and TRBJ2-3, reads DSGVTQTPKHLITATGQRVTLRCSPRSGDLSVYWYQQSLDQGLQFLIQYYNGEERAKGNILERFSAQQFPDLHSELNLSSLELGDSALYFCASSVGGLAPDTQYFGPGTRLTVL.

The rearrangement uses TRBV6-4 and TRBJ2-3; D perhaps matches TRBD1 (6 bases). This CDR3 contains 13 residues. Trimming stripped 4 bases from V and 1 base from J, with 6 bases between. Germline CDR1 is MRHNA and CDR2 is SNTAGT. The CDR3 region is CASSGQGTDTQYF. CDR3 sequence (DNA): TGTGCCAGCAGTGGACAGGGCACAGATACGCAGTATTTT.

The chain uses TRBV6-5 and TRBJ1-1, with a tentative D call TRBD1 (6 bases). The CDR3 runs 13 residues. The germline V gene has CDR1 MNHEY and CDR2 SVGAGI. The V end lost 5 bases, the J end lost 6 bases, and 13 bases lay between the germline ends. Written as DNA, the CDR3 is TGTGCCAGCAGTACCGTCGGGGGGCCTGAAGCTTTCTTT. Protein: CASSTVGGPEAFF.

V is TRBV7-9 and J is TRBJ1-1; maybe TRBD1 (5 bases). In germline, CDR1 is SEHNR, CDR2 FQNEAQ (reference sequence). Trimming cost V 5 bases and J 4 bases, with 14 bases left between them. The CDR3 consists of 14 residues. The CDR3 DNA sequence: TGTGCCAGCAGCCGGACGGGACTGGGCACTGAAGCTTTCTTT. The encoded protein is CASSRTGLGTEAFF.

The chain carries TRBV7-2 and TRBJ2-3, with D unresolved. V shed 5 bases and J shed 0 bases, with 12 bases lying between them. CDR3 length equals 15 residues. Germline V gene sequence: CDR1 SGHTA, CDR2 FQGNSA. CDR3 sequence: CASSTAYLSTDTQYF. CDR3 nucleotide sequence: TGTGCCAGCAGCACTGCGTATCTAAGCACAGATACGCAGTATTTT.

This clone was counted a few times. The rearrangement joins TRBV5-1 to TRBJ1-5, with D perhaps matching TRBD1 (5 bases). CDR1 SGHRS and CDR2 YFSETQ come from the germline V gene. Trimming cost V 0 bases and J 5 bases, with 9 bases left between them. The CDR3 is made up of 14 amino acids. The CDR3 DNA reads TGCGCCAGCAGCTTGGAGTCAGGGCATCAGCCCCAGCATTTT. The encoded protein is CASSLESGHQPQHF.

The chain combines TRBV5-6 with TRBJ1-2; D is undetermined. The germline V and J ends were trimmed by 2 bases and 0 bases, with 8 bases remaining between them. From germline, CDR1 is SGHDT and CDR2 YYEEEE. The CDR3 extends over 14 amino acids. The CDR3 DNA reads as TGTGCCAGCAGCTTAGAGGGAACTAACTATGGCTACACCTTC. Encoded protein: CASSLEGTNYGYTF.

The rearrangement uses TRBV2 and TRBJ2-7; D call uncertain. CDR3 size: 14 residues. The germline V and J ends were trimmed by 4 bases and 3 bases, with 13 bases remaining between them. CDR1 and CDR2 from the germline V gene are SNHLY and FYNNEI. CDR3 in DNA: TGTGCCAGCAGTGGTTTGACTGGCCGCTACGAGCAGTACTTC. It encodes CASSGLTGRYEQYF.

The CDR3 spells CAWSGDRNTEAFF. The CDR3 coding sequence is TGTGCCTGGAGCGGTGACAGGAACACTGAAGCTTTCTTT. The chain joins TRBV30 to TRBJ1-1, with D perhaps matching TRBD1 (5 bases). Per the germline V gene, CDR1 is GTSNPN and CDR2 is SVGIG (reference sequence). The CDR3 has 13 amino acids. Deletions cut 3 bases from V and 1 base from J, with 9 bases between.

The CDR3 region has the DNA TGTGCCAGCAGCTTAGGGGACTTCAGGGGGCTCTACGAGCAGTACTTC. It is translated as CASSLGDFRGLYEQYF. The chain recombines TRBV7-8 with TRBJ2-7; 8 positions match TRBD1. The CDR3 sequence is 16 residues long. V lost 1 base to trimming and J lost 3 bases; unmatched junction nucleotides: 8. Germline V gene sequence: CDR1 SGHVS, CDR2 FQNEAQ.

CDR3 sequence: CASSLEGGAPYEQYF. In DNA form, the CDR3 reads TGTGCCAGCAGCTTAGAGGGGGGGGCTCCCTACGAGCAGTACTTC. The rearrangement joins TRBV7-6 to TRBJ2-7; D may be TRBD2 (7 bases). V lost 1 base and J 2 bases, leaving 12 bases between the germline ends. The length of the CDR3 is 15 residues. Germline V gene sequence: CDR1 SGHVS, CDR2 FNYEAQ.

This chain joins TRBV27 and TRBJ1-5, with TRBD1 matching 8 bases. Trimming removed 3 bases from V and 5 bases from J; junction bases left unmatched: 3. This CDR3 is built from 14 residues. Germline CDR1 MNHEY, CDR2 SMNVEV (reference sequence). The CDR3 region has the DNA TGTGCCAGCAGTTTTGGACAGGGTCATCAGCCCCAGCATTTT. Its protein product is CASSFGQGHQPQHF.

J is TRBJ1-1 and V is TRBV7-9, with D uncertain. The CDR3 runs to 14 residues. Trimming cost V 6 bases and J 6 bases, with 17 bases left between them. Germline V lookup: CDR1 SEHNR, CDR2 FQNEAQ (reference sequence). This CDR3 reads CASSPTTSVPEAFF. DNA for the CDR3: TGTGCCAGCAGTCCTACTACTTCCGTACCTGAAGCTTTCTTT. The full variable domain, completed using reference TRBV7-9 and TRBJ1-1, is DTGVSQNPRHKITKRGQNVTFRCDPISEHNRLYWYRQTLGQGPEFLTYFQNEAQLEKSRLLSDRFSAERPKGSFSTLEIQRTEQGDSAMYLCASSPTTSVPEAFFGQGTRLTVV.

The genes are TRBV5-1 and TRBJ2-7, with TRBD2 identical over 7 bases. This CDR3 spans 14 amino acids. V was pared by 2 bases and J by 4 bases, with 6 bases of the junction left unmatched. Germline CDR1 reads SGHRS; CDR2 reads YFSETQ. The CDR3 loop is CASSLWGGSYEQYF. CDR3 bases: TGCGCCAGCAGCTTATGGGGGGGTTCGTACGAGCAGTACTTC.

With regard to this clone: This CDR3 is also generated by other DNA sequences in the sample. V and J are TRBV29-1 and TRBJ2-7; the D gene is possibly TRBD2 (7 bases). This CDR3 spans 15 amino acids. V lost 6 bases, J lost 2 bases, and 20 bases lay in between. Per germline, CDR1 SQVTM and CDR2 ANQGSEA. This chain's CDR3 is CSVRGGGTGPYEQYF. The CDR3 DNA reads TGCAGCGTCAGGGGAGGGGGGACGGGGCCCTACGAGCAGTACTTC.

V gene TRBV28 combines with J gene TRBJ1-2; a weak D match, TRBD1 (5 bases). The CDR3 covers 12 residues. The germline CDR1 and CDR2 sequences are MDHEN and SYDVKM. Trimming took off 3 bases at V and 5 bases at J, with 7 bases between the two ends. The DNA of the CDR3 is TGTGCCAGCAGTTTTTCAGGGTATGGCTACACCTTC. This encodes CASSFSGYGYTF.

This sequence joins TRBV30 and TRBJ1-1; D ambiguous. The CDR3 is made up of 15 amino acids. Trimming shortened V by 0 bases and J by 3 bases, and 14 bases separated the two germline ends. Germline loops: CDR1 GTSNPN, CDR2 SVGIG (reference sequence). DNA for the CDR3: TGTGCCTGGAGTGTGTTGGAGCTCATGGACACTGAAGCTTTCTTT. This codes for CAWSVLELMDTEAFF.

The V call is TRBV28, the J call TRBJ1-4, with D maybe TRBD1 (5 bases). This CDR3 is 14 amino acids long. Germline V gene sequence: CDR1 MDHEN, CDR2 SYDVKM. Trimming took off 5 bases at V and 8 bases at J, with 15 bases between the two ends. CDR3 amino acids: CASSPAGVGEKLFF. The CDR3 nucleotides are TGTGCCAGCAGTCCGGCGGGGGTGGGGGAAAAACTGTTTTTT.

This sequence joins TRBV5-1 and TRBJ2-1; 10 bases line up with TRBD2. Germline lookup yields CDR1 SGHRS and CDR2 YFSETQ. The V gene end was trimmed by 0 bases and the J gene end by 3 bases; junction bases not matched to a gene: 3. CDR3 length equals 16 residues. The CDR3, as DNA: TGCGCCAGCAGCTTGGCAGGACTAGCGGACTACAATGAGCAGTTCTTC. Residues: CASSLAGLADYNEQFF.

The CDR3 reads CASSPPHSGSHEQYF. CDR3 nucleotide sequence: TGTGCCAGCAGTCCCCCACATAGCGGGAGCCACGAGCAGTACTTC. The V call is TRBV7-9, the J call TRBJ2-7, with TRBD2 matching over 9 bases. V gave up 6 bases and J gave up 5 bases; unmatched junction bases: 11. The germline V gene encodes CDR1 SEHNR and CDR2 FQNEAQ (reference sequence). The CDR3 runs to 15 residues.

The genes are TRBV30 and TRBJ2-7; 8 nucleotides align to TRBD1. Per the germline V gene, CDR1 is GTSNPN and CDR2 is SVGIG (reference sequence). The CDR3 loop spans 15 amino acids. V shed 4 bases and J 1 base; nucleotides not matched to a gene: 9. The chain's CDR3 is CAWTRQGSNSYEQYF. The CDR3 DNA follows: TGTGCCTGGACTAGACAGGGGTCGAATTCCTACGAGCAGTACTTC.